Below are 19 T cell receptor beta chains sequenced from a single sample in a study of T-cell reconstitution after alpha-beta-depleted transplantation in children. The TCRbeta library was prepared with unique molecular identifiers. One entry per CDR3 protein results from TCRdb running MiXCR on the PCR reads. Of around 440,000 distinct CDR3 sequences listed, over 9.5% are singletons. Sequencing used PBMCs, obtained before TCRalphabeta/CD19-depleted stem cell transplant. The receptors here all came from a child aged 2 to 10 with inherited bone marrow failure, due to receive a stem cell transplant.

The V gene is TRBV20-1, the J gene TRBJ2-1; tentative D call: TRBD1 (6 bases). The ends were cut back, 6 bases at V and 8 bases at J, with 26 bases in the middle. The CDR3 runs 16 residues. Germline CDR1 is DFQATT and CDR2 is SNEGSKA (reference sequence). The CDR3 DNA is TGCAGTGCCTTGATTGCCGGGACACCTCTATGGGATGAGCAGTTCTTC. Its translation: CSALIAGTPLWDEQFF.

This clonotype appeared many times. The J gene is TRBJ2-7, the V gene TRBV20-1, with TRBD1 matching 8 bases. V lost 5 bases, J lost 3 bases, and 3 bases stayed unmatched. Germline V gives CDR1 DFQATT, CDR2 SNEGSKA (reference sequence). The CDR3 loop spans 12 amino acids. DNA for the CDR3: TGCAGTGCTGACAGGGGCCTCTACGAGCAGTACTTC. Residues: CSADRGLYEQYF.

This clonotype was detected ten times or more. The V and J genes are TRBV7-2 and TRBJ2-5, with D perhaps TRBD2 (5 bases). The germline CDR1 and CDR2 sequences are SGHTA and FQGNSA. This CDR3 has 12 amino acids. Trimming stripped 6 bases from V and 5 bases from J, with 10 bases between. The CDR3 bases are TGTGCCAGCAGTTTCAGAGGGGAGACCCAGTACTTC. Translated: CASSFRGETQYF.

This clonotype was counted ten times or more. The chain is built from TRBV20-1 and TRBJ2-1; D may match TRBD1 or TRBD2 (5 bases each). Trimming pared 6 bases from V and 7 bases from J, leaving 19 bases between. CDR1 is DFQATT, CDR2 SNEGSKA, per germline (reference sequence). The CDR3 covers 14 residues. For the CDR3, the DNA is TGCAGTGCAGACGCGAAGAACGGGGCTAATGAGCAGTTCTTC. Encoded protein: CSADAKNGANEQFF.

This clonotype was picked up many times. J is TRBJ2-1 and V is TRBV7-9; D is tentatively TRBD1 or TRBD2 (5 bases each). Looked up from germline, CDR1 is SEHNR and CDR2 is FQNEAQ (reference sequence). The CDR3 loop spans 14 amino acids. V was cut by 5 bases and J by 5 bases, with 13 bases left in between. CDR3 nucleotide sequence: TGTGCCAGCAGCAGGGGACCACCGAACAATGAGCAGTTCTTC. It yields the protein CASSRGPPNNEQFF.

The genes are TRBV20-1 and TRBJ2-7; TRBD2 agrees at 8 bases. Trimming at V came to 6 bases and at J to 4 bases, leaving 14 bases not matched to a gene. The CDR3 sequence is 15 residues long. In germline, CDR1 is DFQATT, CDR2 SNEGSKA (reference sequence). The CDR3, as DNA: TGCAGTGCCCTCATTGGGATAGCGGGGATATACGAGCAGTACTTC. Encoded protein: CSALIGIAGIYEQYF.

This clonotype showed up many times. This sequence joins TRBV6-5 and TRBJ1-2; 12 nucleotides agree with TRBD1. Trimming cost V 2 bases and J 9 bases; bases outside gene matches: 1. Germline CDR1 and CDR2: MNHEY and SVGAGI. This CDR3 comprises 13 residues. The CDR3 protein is CASSYRDRGRYTF. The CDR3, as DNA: TGTGCCAGCAGTTACAGGGACAGGGGGCGCTACACCTTC.

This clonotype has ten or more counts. The CDR3 coding sequence is TGTGCCAGCAGTTTATGGAGGGATTCTTTGAACAATCAGCCCCAGCATTTT. Protein product: CASSLWRDSLNNQPQHF. V gene TRBV12-3 or TRBV12-4 combines with J gene TRBJ1-5; no reliable D call. The CDR3 is 17 residues long. V lost 2 bases and J 3 bases, leaving 17 bases between the germline ends.

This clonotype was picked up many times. The CDR3 sequence is CASSLAGGPWETQYF. DNA for the CDR3: TGTGCCAGCAGCTTAGCGGGAGGGCCTTGGGAGACCCAGTACTTC. This chain joins TRBV7-2 and TRBJ2-5, with 7 nucleotides matching TRBD2. Trimming took 0 bases from V and 5 from J; bases not matched to a gene: 6. Per the germline V gene, CDR1 is SGHTA and CDR2 is FQGNSA. The CDR3 contains 15 residues. The whole variable domain, remainder taken from reference TRBV7-2 and TRBJ2-5, is GAGVSQSPSNKVTEKGKDVELRCDPISGHTALYWYRQSLGQGLEFLIYFQGNSAPDKSGLPSDRFSAERTGGSVSTLTIQRTQQEDSAVYLCASSLAGGPWETQYFGPGTRLLVL.

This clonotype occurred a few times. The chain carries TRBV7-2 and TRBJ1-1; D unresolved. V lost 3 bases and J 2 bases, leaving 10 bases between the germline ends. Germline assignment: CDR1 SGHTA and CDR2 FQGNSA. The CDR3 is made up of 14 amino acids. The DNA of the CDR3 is TGTGCCAGCAGCTTCCCTTTCGGAAACACTGAAGCTTTCTTT. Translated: CASSFPFGNTEAFF.

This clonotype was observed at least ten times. DNA for the CDR3: TGCAGTGCCTGGACGGTCGGGGGAAACTATGGCTACACCTTC. Its translation is CSAWTVGGNYGYTF. This chain joins TRBV20-1 and TRBJ1-2, with TRBD1 as a possible D gene (5 bases). CDR3 length: 14 residues. V was pared by 6 bases and J by 2 bases, with 16 bases between. CDR1 DFQATT and CDR2 SNEGSKA come from the germline V gene (reference sequence).

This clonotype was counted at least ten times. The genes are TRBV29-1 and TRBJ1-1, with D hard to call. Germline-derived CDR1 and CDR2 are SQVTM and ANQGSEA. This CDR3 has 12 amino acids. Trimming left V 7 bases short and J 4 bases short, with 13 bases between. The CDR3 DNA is TGCAGCGGGACCGGCGGACGCACTGAAGCTTTCTTT. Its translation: CSGTGGRTEAFF.

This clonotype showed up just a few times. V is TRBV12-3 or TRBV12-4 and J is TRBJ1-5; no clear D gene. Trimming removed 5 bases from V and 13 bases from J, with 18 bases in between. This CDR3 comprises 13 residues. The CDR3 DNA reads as TGTGCCAGCAGTCCCCGGCTCTCGGCGGGGCAGCATTTT. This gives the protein CASSPRLSAGQHF.

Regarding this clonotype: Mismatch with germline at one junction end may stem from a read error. CDR3 region: CTPRGPSSYEQYF. The CDR3 DNA reads TGTACCCCCAGGGGGCCCTCGTCCTACGAGCAGTACTTC. The chain carries TRBV20-1 and TRBJ2-7, with TRBD1 matching 8 bases. CDR1 DFQATT and CDR2 SNEGSKA come from the germline V gene (reference sequence). This CDR3 is 13 amino acids long.

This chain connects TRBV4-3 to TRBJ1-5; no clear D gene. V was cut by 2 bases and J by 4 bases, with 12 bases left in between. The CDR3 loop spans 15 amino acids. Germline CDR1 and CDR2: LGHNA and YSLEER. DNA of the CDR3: TGCGCCAGCAGCCAATCCCCGACGGCAAATCAGCCCCAGCATTTT. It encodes CASSQSPTANQPQHF.

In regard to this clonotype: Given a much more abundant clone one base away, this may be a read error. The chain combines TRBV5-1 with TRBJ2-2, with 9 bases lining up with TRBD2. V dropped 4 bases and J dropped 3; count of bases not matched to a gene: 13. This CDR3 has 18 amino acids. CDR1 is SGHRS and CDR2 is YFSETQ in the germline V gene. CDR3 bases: TGCGCCAGCAGCAAGGGACTAGCTGTGGGCCCTGACACCGGGGAGCTGTTTTTT. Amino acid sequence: CASSKGLAVGPDTGELFF.

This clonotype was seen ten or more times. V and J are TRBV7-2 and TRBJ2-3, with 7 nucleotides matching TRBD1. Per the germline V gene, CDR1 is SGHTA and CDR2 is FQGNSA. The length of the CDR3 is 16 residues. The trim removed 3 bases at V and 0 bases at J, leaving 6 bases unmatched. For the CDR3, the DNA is TGTGCCAGCAGCTTGAGAGGGGGCGGGAGCACAGATACGCAGTATTTT. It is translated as CASSLRGGGSTDTQYF.

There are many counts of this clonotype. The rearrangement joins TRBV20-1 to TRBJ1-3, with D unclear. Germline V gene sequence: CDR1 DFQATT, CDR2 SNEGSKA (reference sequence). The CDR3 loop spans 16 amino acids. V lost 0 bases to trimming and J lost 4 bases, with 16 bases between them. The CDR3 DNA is TGCAGTGCTAGAGATATGAGGGATACGTTGGGAAACACCATATATTTT. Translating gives CSARDMRDTLGNTIYF.

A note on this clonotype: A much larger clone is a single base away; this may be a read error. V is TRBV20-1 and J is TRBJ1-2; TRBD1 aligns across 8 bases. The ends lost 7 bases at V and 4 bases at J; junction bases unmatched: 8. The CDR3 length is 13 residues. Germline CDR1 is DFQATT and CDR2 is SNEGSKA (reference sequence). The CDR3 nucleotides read TGCAGTGTCAGGGGACAGGCCGGCTATGGCTACACCTTC. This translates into CSVRGQAGYGYTF.